Here is one TCR beta chain with its context. Antigen: not known. This entry comes from a study of shared clonotypes between healthy human individuals. An even split of each subset's genomic DNA across several immunoSEQ plates was performed. TCRdb's copy holds only in-frame clones and misses some; the assay was immunoSEQ multiplex PCR. Of more than 900,000 clones in the sample, about 80% were seen once. Among the donors, all were Caucasian adults who lived in Nashville, Tennessee. CDR3 length equals 13 residues. CDR1 is MNHNS, CDR2 SASEGT, per germline. Trimming took 7 bases from V and 7 from J; bases not matched to a gene: 5. Study-wide results and caveats: The generation probabilities recorded for non-shared clonotypes fell below those of clonotypes shared by all four donors. As a rule, naive subsets had a larger estimated richness than memory subsets.

The receptor was derived from a man younger than 35 in good health. Some clones in this sample may be carry-over from other donors' samples. Sample: memory CD4+ T cells from PBMCs. This sample's subset: CD45RA-negative fraction. The J gene is TRBJ1-5, the V gene TRBV6-1; 9 positions agree with TRBD1. Written as DNA, the CDR3 is TGTGCCAGCACTAGGGACAGGGACCAGCCCCAGCATTTT. This gives the protein CASTRDRDQPQHF.